This TCR beta chain emerged from a study of T cell responses to AZD1222 COVID-19 vaccine. The V segment lost 2 bases and the J segment 4 bases; nucleotides outside the gene matches: 5. The germline V gene encodes CDR1 KGHSH and CDR2 LQKENI. The CDR3 extends over 16 amino acids. The protocol was immunoSEQ multiplex PCR, while the TCRdb copy is restricted to in-frame clones and leaves out a portion. The sample has 85,000 to 100,000 clones, approximately 91% seen once. Study-wide results and limits: Clonal diversity was possibly underestimated, and white British individuals and females predominated among donors. At study baseline, merely six AZD1222 recipients were seropositive.

The count of this clone is one. The antigen is unknown. The rearrangement uses TRBV18 and TRBJ2-1, with TRBD1 identical over 10 bases. Material: peripheral blood, obtained on day 0 of AZD1222 vaccination. This receptor was identified in an adult in good health. CDR3 nucleotides: TGTGCCAGCTCACCAACGACAGGGGGCGAATACAATGAGCAGTTCTTC. Translated, it gives CASSPTTGGEYNEQFF.